This TCR beta chain was sequenced in a study of T cells in Graves' hyperthyroidism and ophthalmopathy. TCR beta CDR3 sequences were amplified from RNA transcripts. When the TCR CDR3 underwent first-round RT-PCR, the HTBI primer set was used. TCRdb itself ran the multiplex PCR reads through MiXCR, one entry per CDR3 protein. The repertoire holds roughly 550,000 distinct CDR3 sequences, 16% seen once, with 25% to 30% in the top ten. J was trimmed by 1 base and V by 4 bases; bases with no gene match: 2. The CDR3 sequence is 14 residues long. The germline CDR1 and CDR2 sequences are DFQATT and SNEGSKA (reference sequence). Many counts were recorded for this clonotype.

Sample: blood. This TCR was recovered from a woman between 25 and 40 years old with Graves' ophthalmopathy. V is TRBV20-1 and J is TRBJ2-3, with 10 bases matching TRBD2. The CDR3 is CSAKSGRGTDTQYF. CDR3 DNA: TGCAGTGCTAAAAGCGGGAGGGGCACAGATACGCAGTATTTT.